The entry below describes one TCR beta chain. No antigen is known for it. Investigators reverse transcribed all isolated RNA, so they sequenced expressed TCRB transcripts. Here immunoSEQ multiplex PCR was the method, and the copy in TCRdb shows in-frame clones only, minus some. The table records 600,000 or so clones, around 12% of them present only once. This sample is part of a study of beta chain features in type 1 diabetes. Study-wide background: Patients shared similar age, gender and cell yields with healthy donors. Study results and limitations: Among patients with Type 1 diabetes, TCRB CDR3s were moderately but significantly shorter in every one of the four CD4+ subsets. The VDJ junctions of type 1 diabetes patients carried fewer insertions and more deletions.

Each of the sorted populations had a purity greater than 95%. Germline CDR1 is MNHNY and CDR2 is SVGAGI (reference sequence). The CDR3 is 14 amino acids. Trimming stripped 11 bases from V and 2 bases from J, with 18 bases between. This sequence joins TRBV6-6 and TRBJ1-2, with D perhaps TRBD1 (5 bases). Sequenced material: naive CD4+ T cells from blood. The sequence derives from a man younger than 40 with type 1 diabetes. In nucleotides, the CDR3 is TGTGCCGCCCTCACCGGGTCAGGGAACTATGGCTACACCTTC. It codes for CAALTGSGNYGYTF.